This TCR beta chain was profiled in a study of blood T cell repertoires in COVID-19. Across the whole study: Italy, Spain and the United States were the sources of the convalescent and acute COVID-19 samples. PBMCs, B-cell-depleted T cells, or T cells provided the cDNA or gDNA that made up the material.

Per the original methods: Counts of nucleated cells, estimated from reference gene primer amplification, were obtained. Profiling relied on immunoSEQ multiplex PCR, and the TCRdb table lists in-frame clones only, not all of them. The V and J calls and clone size are taken from that table; D and trimming were inferred from the DNA. The sample yields fewer than 150,000 clones, about nine tenths seen once. Sequencing input: peripheral blood. This receptor was taken from a human donor in a cohort sampled during active COVID-19.

The CDR3 coding sequence is TGTGCCAGCAGCTTAGAAGGACAGGGGGCCTTCTATGGCTACACCTTC. Amino acids: CASSLEGQGAFYGYTF. The V gene is TRBV7-9, the J gene TRBJ1-2, with 11 bases identical to TRBD1. Trimming removed 1 base from V and 4 bases from J; junction bases left unmatched: 5. This CDR3 spans 16 amino acids. Germline values: CDR1 SEHNR, CDR2 FQNEAQ (reference sequence).